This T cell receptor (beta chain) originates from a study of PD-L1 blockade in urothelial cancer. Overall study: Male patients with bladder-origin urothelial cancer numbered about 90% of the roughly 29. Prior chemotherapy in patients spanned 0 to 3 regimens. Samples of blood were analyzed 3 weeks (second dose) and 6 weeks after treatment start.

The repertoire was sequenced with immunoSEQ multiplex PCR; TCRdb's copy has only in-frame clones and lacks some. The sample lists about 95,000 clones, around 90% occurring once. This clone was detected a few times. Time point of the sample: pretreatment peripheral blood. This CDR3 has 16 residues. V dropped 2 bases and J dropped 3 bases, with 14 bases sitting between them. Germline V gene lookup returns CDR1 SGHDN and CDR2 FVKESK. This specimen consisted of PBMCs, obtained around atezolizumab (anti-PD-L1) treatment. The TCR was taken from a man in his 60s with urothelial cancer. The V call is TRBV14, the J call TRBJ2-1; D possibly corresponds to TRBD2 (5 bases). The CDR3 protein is CASSQRAPLVYNEQFF. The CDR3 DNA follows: TGTGCCAGCAGCCAAAGGGCACCACTAGTCTACAATGAGCAGTTCTTC. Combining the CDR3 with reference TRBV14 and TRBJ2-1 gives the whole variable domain EAGVTQFPSHSVIEKGQTVTLRCDPISGHDNLYWYRRVMGKEIKFLLHFVKESKQDESGMPNNRFLAERTGGTYSTLKVQPAELEDSGVYFCASSQRAPLVYNEQFFGPGTRLTVL.